This T cell receptor beta chain is drawn from a study of regulatory T cells in long-lasting Graves disease. Study-level results: New patients shared about a thousand public clonotypes, fewer than the roughly 3,000 shared by persistent patients. Persistent Graves' patients showed a TCR diversity that was lower than that of newly diagnosed ones.

According to the study, TCR beta libraries were built with iRepertoire HTBI primers and CDR3-region Arm-PCR. MiXCR, applied by TCRdb to the multiplex PCR reads, yields one record per CDR3 protein. The data hold roughly 400,000 distinct CDR3 sequences, with under 25% observed a single time. Noted time point: persistent/refractory GD, antithyroid drugs over 5 years with positive TRAb. The TCR library was made from RNA extracted from PBMCs. This clonotype occurred a few times. The antigen remains unidentified. This clonotype was obtained from a female donor with Graves disease. The material sequenced was peripheral blood mononuclear cells (PBMCs), taken when the disease was refractory, from a patient treated with antithyroid drugs.

Here the CDR3 reads CANSRISNTEAFF. In nucleotides, the CDR3 is TGTGCCAACAGTCGGATATCGAACACTGAAGCTTTCTTT. The chain combines TRBV5-5 with TRBJ1-1; no clear D gene. Trimming took 9 bases from V and 1 from J, leaving 13 bases between them. The CDR3 consists of 13 residues. Germline V CDR1 and CDR2: SGHKS, YYEKEE (reference sequence).